The rows below give T cell receptor beta chains drawn from one sample of a study of blood T cell repertoires in COVID-19. The data were produced by immunoSEQ multiplex PCR, yet TCRdb's version contains in-frame clones alone and is incomplete. The data contain some 190,000 clones, approximately 80% of them seen just once; the ten biggest clones take up approximately 8%. The sequenced sample was peripheral blood. The receptor source for this set is an elderly woman with COVID-19, enrolled during active disease. CDR3s include the opening cysteine and the closing phenylalanine or tryptophan. Each record gives: clone size, J gene, V gene, CDR3 protein. Size tells how often a clone was seen (once, few, many) or the class of an expanded clone, and some rows leave it out.

few TRBJ1-6 TRBV27 CASSLFPSTSSYNSPLHF
NA TRBJ1-2 TRBV3-1/TRBV3-2 CASSQETGRYGYTF
NA TRBJ1-1 TRBV3-1/TRBV3-2 CASLRTGHTEAFF
NA TRBJ1-3 TRBV18 CASSADRGRPGNTIYF
NA TRBJ2-3 TRBV19 CASTLGAFRSDTQYF
NA TRBJ2-3 TRBV4-1 CASSPGQGDTQYF
NA TRBJ2-7 TRBV5-5 CASSSADPRVDEQYF
NA TRBJ2-1 TRBV5-4 CATGRGAYNEQFF
once TRBJ1-3 TRBV7-3 CASSLGPGNTIYF
NA TRBJ2-7 TRBV28 CASSMGGQGYLEQYF
NA TRBJ2-6 TRBV29-1 CSVGEARGANVLTF
NA TRBJ2-5 TRBV5-1 CASSLDGQETQYF
NA TRBJ2-2 TRBV19 CASSISGGGGPTGELFF
NA TRBJ1-2 TRBV28 CASSLIQGHGYTF
few TRBJ2-5 TRBV29-1 CSSRGRETQYF
NA TRBJ2-1 TRBV19 CASTPRTTGRIHEQFF
NA TRBJ1-5 TRBV2 CASSPDRAGQPQHF
NA TRBJ1-5 TRBV6-1 CASSEGAGGNQPQHF
NA TRBJ1-1 TRBV5-5 CASSLVRNTEAFF
NA TRBJ2-2 TRBV9 CASRESGKAGELFF
NA TRBJ2-7 TRBV27 CASSPRTQGYVYF
NA TRBJ1-4 TRBV5-1 CASSRDGGNEKLFF
NA TRBJ2-3 TRBV5-5 CASSRSIATIRTDTQYF
few TRBJ2-5 TRBV9 CASSVAGRETQYF
few TRBJ2-7 TRBV6-2/TRBV6-3 CASSFGLAGYEQYF
NA TRBJ1-1 TRBV7-9 CASSLAGTLNTEAFF
few TRBJ1-1 TRBV6-5 CASSKPQGRNTEAFF
NA TRBJ2-3 TRBV9 CASTPLGGGPSTDTQYF
NA TRBJ2-7 TRBV3-1/TRBV3-2 CASSQGWADSPYEQYF
NA TRBJ2-7 TRBV28 CASSLAEDYEQYF